The 12 T cell receptor beta chains below come from one sample, sequenced in a study of cytomegalovirus exposure and HLA in healthy donors. Primers included in the PCR were 60 Vbeta and 13 Jbeta primers. TCRdb keeps only in-frame clones here, not all; method: immunoSEQ multiplex PCR. The data contain around 80,000 clones, approximately 78% of them singletons. What was sequenced was PBMCs. These receptors were collected from a man between 35 and 55 years old in good health and CMV-seronegative.

This clone was counted a few times. V and J are TRBV27 and TRBJ2-3, with 7 bases matching TRBD2. V shed 5 bases and J 4 bases; nucleotides not matched to a gene: 9. Germline V CDR1 and CDR2: MNHEY, SMNVEV (reference sequence). CDR3 length: 15 residues. CDR3 DNA: TGTGCCAGCAGTCCAAGCGGGACTTTCGCAGATACGCAGTATTTT. Residues: CASSPSGTFADTQYF.

The chain recombines TRBV9 with TRBJ1-2; no firm D call. Germline CDR1 SGDLS, CDR2 YYNGEE. V lost 4 bases and J 4 bases, leaving 20 bases between the germline ends. The CDR3 runs to 16 residues. The chain's CDR3 is CASSPEARQQPYGYTF. DNA for the CDR3: TGTGCCAGCAGCCCCGAGGCACGGCAGCAACCCTATGGCTACACCTTC.

J is TRBJ2-7 and V is TRBV4-2, with D possibly being TRBD1 (5 bases). This CDR3 has 14 amino acids. The germline gives CDR1 LGHNA, CDR2 YNFKEQ. V lost 0 bases to trimming and J lost 5 bases, with 11 bases between them. The CDR3 coding sequence is TGTGCCAGCAGCCAAGAAGCAGGGTACCACGAGCAGTACTTC. Translating gives CASSQEAGYHEQYF.

V and J are TRBV11-2 and TRBJ2-5; TRBD2 matches at 9 bases. This CDR3 comprises 13 residues. CDR1 is SGHAT, CDR2 FQNNGV, per germline. Germline trimming cut 10 bases from V and 1 base from J; bases unmatched to any gene: 4. CDR3 loop: CANLAGAQETQYF. CDR3 nucleotides: TGTGCCAACTTAGCGGGGGCCCAAGAGACCCAGTACTTC.

This clone has just one count. V and J are TRBV11-2 and TRBJ2-3; D may be TRBD2 (6 bases). The V gene lost 2 bases and the J gene lost 2 bases, with 11 bases spanning the gap. In germline, CDR1 is SGHAT, CDR2 FQNNGV. The CDR3 spans 15 residues. CDR3: CASSLRGAPTDTQYF. CDR3 nucleotide sequence: TGTGCCAGCAGCTTACGCGGGGCACCCACAGATACGCAGTATTTT.

CDR3 DNA: TGTGCCAGCAGCACAGGGTTCAGGGTTCATGAGGAGACCCAGTACTTC. Amino acids: CASSTGFRVHEETQYF. The rearrangement links TRBV7-8 to TRBJ2-5, with a possible D match to TRBD1 (6 bases). Trimming stripped 5 bases from V and 5 bases from J, with 21 bases between. Germline loops: CDR1 SGHVS, CDR2 FQNEAQ. The CDR3 totals 16 residues.

The CDR3 reads CASLGGKGYEQYF. The CDR3 nucleotides are TGTGCCTCCCTAGGAGGGAAGGGCTACGAGCAGTACTTC. The genes are TRBV30 and TRBJ2-7; maybe TRBD2 (6 bases). The CDR3 sequence is 13 residues long. Germline V CDR1 and CDR2: GTSNPN, SVGIG (reference sequence). V lost 7 bases and J 3 bases, leaving 16 bases between the germline ends.

This chain joins TRBV27 and TRBJ2-1; TRBD1 aligns across 7 bases. The V and J ends lost 2 bases and 3 bases, in that order; junction bases with no gene match: 13. The CDR3 totals 18 residues. The V gene's germline CDR1 is MNHEY and CDR2 SMNVEV (reference sequence). The CDR3 loop is CASSLTVTGTENYNEQFF. Written as DNA, the CDR3 is TGTGCCAGCAGTTTAACCGTAACCGGGACAGAGAACTACAATGAGCAGTTCTTC.

The chain carries TRBV20-1 and TRBJ2-1; D is unclear. This CDR3 region has 11 residues. V lost 1 base and J lost 6, with 4 bases in between. Germline V gives CDR1 DFQATT, CDR2 SNEGSKA (reference sequence). CDR3 sequence reads: CSARASNEQFF. The CDR3, as DNA: TGCAGTGCTAGAGCCTCCAATGAGCAGTTCTTC.

J is TRBJ1-1 and V is TRBV5-1, with D maybe TRBD1 (6 bases). V was trimmed by 4 bases and J by 4 bases, leaving 14 bases between them. CDR3 length: 14 amino acids. The V gene's germline CDR1 is SGHRS and CDR2 YFSETQ. CDR3 residues: CASSGSWGPTEAFF. In DNA form, the CDR3 reads TGCGCCAGCAGCGGGTCGTGGGGGCCCACTGAAGCTTTCTTT.

With regard to this clone: One end of the junction is discordant with germline, which a read error may explain. The chain carries TRBV7-2 and TRBJ2-7, with 9 nucleotides matching TRBD2. This CDR3 region has 15 residues. CDR1 and CDR2 (germline): SGHTA, FQGNSA. The CDR3 DNA follows: TGTGCCAGCAGCATAGCTGCGGGAGGGCCCTACGAGCAGTACTTC. Translating it yields CASSIAAGGPYEQYF.

The chain joins TRBV5-1 to TRBJ1-3; 7 positions agree with TRBD1. J was trimmed by 7 bases and V by 4 bases; bases with no gene match: 8. The CDR3 is 14 amino acids. Per germline, CDR1 SGHRS and CDR2 YFSETQ. As DNA, the CDR3 is TGCGCCAGCAGCGGGGACAGTAGTTTGAACACCATATATTTT. It specifies CASSGDSSLNTIYF.